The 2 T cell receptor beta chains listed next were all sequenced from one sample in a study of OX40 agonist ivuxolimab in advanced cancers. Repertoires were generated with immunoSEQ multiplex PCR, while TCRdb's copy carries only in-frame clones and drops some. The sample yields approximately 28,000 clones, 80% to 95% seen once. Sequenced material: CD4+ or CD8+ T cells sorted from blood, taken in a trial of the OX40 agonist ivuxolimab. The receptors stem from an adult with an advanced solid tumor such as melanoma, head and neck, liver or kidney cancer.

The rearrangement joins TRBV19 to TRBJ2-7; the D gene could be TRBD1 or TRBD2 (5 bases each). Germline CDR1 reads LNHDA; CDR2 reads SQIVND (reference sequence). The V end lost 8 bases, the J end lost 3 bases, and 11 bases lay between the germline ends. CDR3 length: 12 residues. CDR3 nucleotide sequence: TGTGCCAGTCTATCTGGGGGCTACGAGCAGTACTTC. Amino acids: CASLSGGYEQYF.

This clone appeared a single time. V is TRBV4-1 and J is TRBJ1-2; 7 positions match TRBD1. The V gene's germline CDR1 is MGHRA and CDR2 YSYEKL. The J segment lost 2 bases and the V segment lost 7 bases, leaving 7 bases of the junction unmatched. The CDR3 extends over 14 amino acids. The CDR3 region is CASTPGGVNYGYTF. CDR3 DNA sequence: TGCGCCAGCACCCCAGGGGGAGTAAACTATGGCTACACCTTC.